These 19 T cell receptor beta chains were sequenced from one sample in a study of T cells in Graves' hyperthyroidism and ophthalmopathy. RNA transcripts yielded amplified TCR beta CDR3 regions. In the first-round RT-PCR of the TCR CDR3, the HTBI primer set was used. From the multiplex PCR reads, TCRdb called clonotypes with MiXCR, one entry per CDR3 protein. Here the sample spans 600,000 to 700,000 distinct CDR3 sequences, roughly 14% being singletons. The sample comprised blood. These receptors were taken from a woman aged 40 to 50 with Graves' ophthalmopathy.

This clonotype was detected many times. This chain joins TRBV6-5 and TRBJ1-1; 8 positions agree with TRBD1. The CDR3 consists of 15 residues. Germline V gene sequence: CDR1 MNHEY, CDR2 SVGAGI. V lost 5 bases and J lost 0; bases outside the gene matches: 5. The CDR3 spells CASSIQGALNTEAFF. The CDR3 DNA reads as TGTGCCAGCAGTATCCAGGGGGCTTTGAACACTGAAGCTTTCTTT.

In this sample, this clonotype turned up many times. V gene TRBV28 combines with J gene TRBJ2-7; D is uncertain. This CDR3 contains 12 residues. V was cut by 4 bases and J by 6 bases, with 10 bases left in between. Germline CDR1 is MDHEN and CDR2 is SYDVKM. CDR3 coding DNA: TGTGCCAGCAGTTCATTGGCGCGCGAGCAGTACTTC. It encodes CASSSLAREQYF.

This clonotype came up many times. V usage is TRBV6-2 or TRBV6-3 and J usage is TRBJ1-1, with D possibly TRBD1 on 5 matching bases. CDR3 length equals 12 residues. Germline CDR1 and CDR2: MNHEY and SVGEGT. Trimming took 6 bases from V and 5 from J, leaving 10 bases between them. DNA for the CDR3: TGTGCCAGCAGAGACAGTCAAACTGAAGCTTTCTTT. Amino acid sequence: CASRDSQTEAFF.

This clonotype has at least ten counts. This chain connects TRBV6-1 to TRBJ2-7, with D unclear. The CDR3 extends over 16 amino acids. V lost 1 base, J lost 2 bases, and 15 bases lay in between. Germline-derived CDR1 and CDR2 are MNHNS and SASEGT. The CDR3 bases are TGTGCCAGCAGTGAAGTAGGAGTGGCGGTTCCCTACGAGCAGTACTTC. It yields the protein CASSEVGVAVPYEQYF.

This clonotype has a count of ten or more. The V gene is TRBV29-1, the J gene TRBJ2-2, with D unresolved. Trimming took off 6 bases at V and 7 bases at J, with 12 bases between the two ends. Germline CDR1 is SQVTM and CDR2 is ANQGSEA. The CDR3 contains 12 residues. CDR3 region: CSVGSGYGELFF. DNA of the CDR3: TGCAGCGTCGGGTCAGGTTACGGGGAGCTGTTTTTT.

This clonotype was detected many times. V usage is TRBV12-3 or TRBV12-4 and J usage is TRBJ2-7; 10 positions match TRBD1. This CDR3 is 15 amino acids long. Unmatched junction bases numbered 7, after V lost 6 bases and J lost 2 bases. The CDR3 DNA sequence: TGTGCCAGCAGATCCCGGGACAGGGGCGCCTACGAGCAGTACTTC. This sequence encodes CASRSRDRGAYEQYF.

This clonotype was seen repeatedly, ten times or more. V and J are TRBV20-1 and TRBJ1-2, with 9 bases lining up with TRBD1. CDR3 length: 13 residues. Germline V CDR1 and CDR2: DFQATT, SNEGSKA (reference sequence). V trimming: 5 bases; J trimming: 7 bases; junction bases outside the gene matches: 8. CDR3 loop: CSARPGTGPGYTF. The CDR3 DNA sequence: TGCAGTGCTCGTCCCGGGACAGGGCCTGGCTACACCTTC.

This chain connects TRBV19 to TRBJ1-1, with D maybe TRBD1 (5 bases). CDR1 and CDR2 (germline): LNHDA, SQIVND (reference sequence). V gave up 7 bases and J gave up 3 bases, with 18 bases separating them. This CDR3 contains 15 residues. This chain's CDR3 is CASIYSVGADTEAFF. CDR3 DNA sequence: TGTGCCAGTATTTATAGTGTAGGGGCTGACACTGAAGCTTTCTTT.

The CDR3 spells CASRGLDRLTTGELFF. CDR3 nucleotide sequence: TGTGCCAGTAGAGGCCTGGACAGGCTCACAACCGGGGAGCTGTTTTTT. This rearrangement joins TRBV19 to TRBJ2-2; 7 positions match TRBD1. The CDR3 totals 16 residues. Germline values: CDR1 LNHDA, CDR2 SQIVND (reference sequence). V shed 6 bases, J shed 5 bases, and the junction held 12 bases outside the gene matches.

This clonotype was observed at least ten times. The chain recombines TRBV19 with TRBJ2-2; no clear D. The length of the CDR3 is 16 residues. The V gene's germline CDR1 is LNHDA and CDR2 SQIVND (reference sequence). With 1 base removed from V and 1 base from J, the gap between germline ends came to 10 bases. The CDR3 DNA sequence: TGTGCCAGTAGTATAGTCGGCTCGCGGAACACCGGGGAGCTGTTTTTT. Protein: CASSIVGSRNTGELFF.

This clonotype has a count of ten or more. The CDR3 region has the DNA TGTGCCAGCAGTTCTCAACCGGAGGGCTATGGCTACACCTTC. Translation gives CASSSQPEGYGYTF. V gene TRBV27 combines with J gene TRBJ1-2; D not resolved. The CDR3 sequence is 14 residues long. Looked up from germline, CDR1 is MNHEY and CDR2 is SMNVEV (reference sequence). V was trimmed by 4 bases and J by 4 bases, leaving 13 bases between them.

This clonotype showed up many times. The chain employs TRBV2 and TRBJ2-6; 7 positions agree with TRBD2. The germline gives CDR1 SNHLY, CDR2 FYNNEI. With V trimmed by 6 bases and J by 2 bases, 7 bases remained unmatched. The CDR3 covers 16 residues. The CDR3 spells CASSFLRGAGANVLTF. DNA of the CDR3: TGTGCCAGCAGCTTTCTCCGGGGGGCTGGGGCCAACGTCCTGACTTTC.

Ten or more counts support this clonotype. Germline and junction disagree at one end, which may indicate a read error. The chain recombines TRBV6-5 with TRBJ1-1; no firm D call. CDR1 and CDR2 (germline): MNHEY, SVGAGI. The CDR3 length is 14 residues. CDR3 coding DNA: TGTGCCAGCAGTTACACTATCCGGAACACTGAAACTTTCTTT. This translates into CASSYTIRNTETFF.

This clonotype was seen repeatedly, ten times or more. CDR3 region: CASSLSSVANYGYTF. For the CDR3, the DNA is TGTGCCAGCAGTTTATCGTCCGTAGCTAACTATGGCTACACCTTC. The chain employs TRBV12-3 or TRBV12-4 and TRBJ1-2; D unclear. The CDR3 spans 15 residues. V was trimmed by 2 bases and J by 0 bases, leaving 10 bases between them.

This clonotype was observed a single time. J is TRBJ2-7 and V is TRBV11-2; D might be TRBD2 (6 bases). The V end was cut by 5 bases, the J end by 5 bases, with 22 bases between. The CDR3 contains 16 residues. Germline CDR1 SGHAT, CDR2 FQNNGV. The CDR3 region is CASSRSVTGARDEQYF. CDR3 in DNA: TGTGCCAGCAGCCGCAGCGTAACGGGAGCCCGGGACGAGCAGTACTTC.

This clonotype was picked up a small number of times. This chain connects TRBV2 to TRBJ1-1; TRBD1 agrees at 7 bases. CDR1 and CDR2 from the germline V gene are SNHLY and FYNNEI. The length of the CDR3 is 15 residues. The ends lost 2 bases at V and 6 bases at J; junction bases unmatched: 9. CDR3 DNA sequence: TGTGCCAGCAGTGAATTCGTAGGGGGCGCCGCTGAAGCTTTCTTT. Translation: CASSEFVGGAAEAFF.

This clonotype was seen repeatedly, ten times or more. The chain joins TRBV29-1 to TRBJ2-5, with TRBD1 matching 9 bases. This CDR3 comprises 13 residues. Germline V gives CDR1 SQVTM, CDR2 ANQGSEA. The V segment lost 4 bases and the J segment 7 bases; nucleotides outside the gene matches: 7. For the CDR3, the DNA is TGCAGCGTTGGGACAGGGGCAGGTGGGACCCAGTACTTC. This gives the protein CSVGTGAGGTQYF.

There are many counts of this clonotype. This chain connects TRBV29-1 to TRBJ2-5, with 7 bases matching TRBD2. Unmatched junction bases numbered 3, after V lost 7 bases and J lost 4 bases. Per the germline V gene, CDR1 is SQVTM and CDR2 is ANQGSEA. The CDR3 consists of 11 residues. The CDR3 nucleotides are TGCAGCGCTGGCGGGAGAGAGACCCAGTACTTC. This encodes CSAGGRETQYF.

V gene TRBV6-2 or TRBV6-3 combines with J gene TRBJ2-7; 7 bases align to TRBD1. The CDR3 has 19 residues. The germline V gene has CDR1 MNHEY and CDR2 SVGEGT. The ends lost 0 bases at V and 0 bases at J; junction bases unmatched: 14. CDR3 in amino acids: CASSYSGPWDRPFSYEQYF. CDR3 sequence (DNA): TGTGCCAGCAGTTACTCGGGTCCCTGGGACAGACCATTCTCCTACGAGCAGTACTTC.